The clone carrying this T cell receptor beta chain has more than one count but fewer than ten. What it binds is not known. Germline values: CDR1 MGHDK, CDR2 SYGVNS. This CDR3 has 14 amino acids. V gave up 4 bases and J gave up 5 bases, with 14 bases separating them. Isolated RNA was reverse transcribed into cDNA used as the sequencing template. Clones were read by immunoSEQ multiplex PCR, and TCRdb kept only the in-frame ones, dropping some. The sample includes 200,000 or so clones, around two fifths of them seen just once. This sample's treatment: oral pan-JAK inhibitor, 5-10 mg twice daily. PBMCs yielded sorted CD4+ and CD8+ T cells. This record belongs to a study of CD8+ T cells in alopecia areata. Broader study findings: Although TCR sharing was seen in mice, sharing across patients was less clear, possibly for HLA-related reasons. Whether baseline CD8+ expansion is linked to response remains uncertain, given a single nonresponder. On tofacitinib, scalp and blood still held many of the expanded lesional clones.

The chain links TRBV25-1 to TRBJ2-5; D is perhaps TRBD2 (5 bases). This TCR derives from a human donor with alopecia areata. This sample comprised CD4+ T cells sorted from blood, obtained between weeks 30 and 35, from a patient treated with tofacitinib. Here the CDR3 reads CASSVGIASETQYF. The DNA of the CDR3 is TGTGCCAGCAGTGTCGGGATTGCTTCGGAGACCCAGTACTTC.